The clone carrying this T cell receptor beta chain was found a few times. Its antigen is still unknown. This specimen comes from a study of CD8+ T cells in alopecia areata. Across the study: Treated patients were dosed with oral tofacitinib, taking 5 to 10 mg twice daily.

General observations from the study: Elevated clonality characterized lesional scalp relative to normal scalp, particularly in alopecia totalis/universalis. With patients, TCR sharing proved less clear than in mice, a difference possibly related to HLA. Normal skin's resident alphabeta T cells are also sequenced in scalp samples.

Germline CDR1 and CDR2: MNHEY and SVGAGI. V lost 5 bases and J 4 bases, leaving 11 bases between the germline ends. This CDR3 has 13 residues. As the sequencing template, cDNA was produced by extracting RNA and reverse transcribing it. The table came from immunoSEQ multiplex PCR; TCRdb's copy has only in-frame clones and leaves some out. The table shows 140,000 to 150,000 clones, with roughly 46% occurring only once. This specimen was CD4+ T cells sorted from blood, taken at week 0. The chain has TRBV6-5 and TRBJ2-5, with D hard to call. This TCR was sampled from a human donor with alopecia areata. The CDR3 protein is CASSVLQRETQYF. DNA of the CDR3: TGTGCCAGCAGTGTGCTCCAGAGAGAGACCCAGTACTTC.